These 24 T cell receptor beta chains share one sample of origin, sequenced in a study of cytomegalovirus exposure and HLA in healthy donors. The study ran its PCR with 60 Vbeta and 13 Jbeta primers. TCRdb's table, derived via immunoSEQ multiplex PCR, lists solely in-frame clones and lacks some. This table holds under 200,000 clones, approximately 75% found once. Sequenced: PBMCs. These receptors originate from a young woman in good health and CMV-seronegative.

This rearrangement joins TRBV5-5 to TRBJ1-2, with 9 bases lining up with TRBD1. Germline lookup yields CDR1 SGHKS and CDR2 YYEKEE (reference sequence). The CDR3 length is 17 residues. The trim removed 5 bases at V and 2 bases at J, leaving 13 bases unmatched. The CDR3 protein is CASRPTQGAQGNYGYTF. In nucleotides, the CDR3 is TGTGCCAGCAGACCAACACAGGGGGCCCAGGGCAACTATGGCTACACCTTC. Using reference TRBV5-5 and TRBJ1-2 for the parts outside the CDR3, the full variable domain is DAGVTQSPTHLIKTRGQQVTLRCSPISGHKSVSWYQQVLGQGPQFIFQYYEKEERGRGNFPDRFSARQFPNYSSELNVNALLLGDSALYLCASRPTQGAQGNYGYTFGSGTRLTVV.

The V call is TRBV9, the J call TRBJ1-2; 12 nucleotides match TRBD1. CDR1 SGDLS and CDR2 YYNGEE come from the germline V gene. The CDR3 totals 16 residues. The V and J ends lost 4 bases and 4 bases, in that order; junction bases with no gene match: 8. DNA for the CDR3: TGTGCCAGCAGCACCGAAGGGACAGGGGGCCTCTATGGCTACACCTTC. As protein: CASSTEGTGGLYGYTF.

The rearrangement uses TRBV5-6 and TRBJ2-7; 7 nucleotides align to TRBD2. Germline loops: CDR1 SGHDT, CDR2 YYEEEE. This CDR3 spans 16 amino acids. The J segment lost 0 bases and the V segment lost 4 bases, leaving 10 bases of the junction unmatched. The CDR3 is CASSILASGFSYEQYF. The CDR3 bases are TGTGCCAGCAGCATTTTGGCTAGCGGATTCTCCTACGAGCAGTACTTC.

The chain couples TRBV10-2 to TRBJ1-2; D uncertain. Germline V gene sequence: CDR1 WSHSY, CDR2 SAAADI. This CDR3 is 15 amino acids long. V was clipped by 2 bases and J by 8 bases, with 18 bases between them. In DNA, the CDR3 is TGCGCCAGCAGTGAGGCCCCGAGGGTACCGGACGGCTACACCTTC. This encodes CASSEAPRVPDGYTF.

This clone was counted once. For the CDR3, the DNA is TGCGCCAGCAGCTTAGCAGGGGTGGCCTACGAGCAGTACTTC. Translating gives CASSLAGVAYEQYF. The chain couples TRBV5-1 to TRBJ2-7, with a weak D call TRBD1 (6 bases). Trimming took off 2 bases at V and 2 bases at J, with 11 bases between the two ends. The germline CDR1 and CDR2 sequences are SGHRS and YFSETQ. CDR3 size: 14 residues.

The chain carries TRBV9 and TRBJ1-2, with 8 bases aligning to TRBD1. Germline V lookup: CDR1 SGDLS, CDR2 YYNGEE. J gave up 6 bases and V 3 bases, and 10 bases lay outside the gene matches. CDR3 length: 15 amino acids. Written as DNA, the CDR3 is TGTGCCAGCAGCGATAGGACAGGGAAGAAGGATGGCTACACCTTC. Translating it yields CASSDRTGKKDGYTF.

This clone occurred once. V gene TRBV18 combines with J gene TRBJ2-5; tentative D call: TRBD1 (6 bases). Germline assignment: CDR1 KGHSH and CDR2 LQKENI. The CDR3 runs to 14 residues. V was shortened by 3 bases and J by 9 bases, with 17 bases between the two germline ends. In DNA, the CDR3 is TGTGCCAGCTCACCGGGACAAGGGATTGAGGCCCAGTACTTC. Amino acid sequence: CASSPGQGIEAQYF.

The chain is built from TRBV7-6 and TRBJ2-5; D uncertain. The CDR3 extends over 14 amino acids. Trimming removed 2 bases from V and 3 bases from J, with 10 bases in between. In germline, CDR1 is SGHVS, CDR2 FNYEAQ. The DNA of the CDR3 is TGTGCCAGCAGCTTAATCAATCTAGAAGAGACCCAGTACTTC. It is translated as CASSLINLEETQYF.

The V gene is TRBV19, the J gene TRBJ1-5, with 9 bases that match TRBD1. The germline V gene encodes CDR1 LNHDA and CDR2 SQIVND (reference sequence). V shed 5 bases and J 4 bases; nucleotides not matched to a gene: 6. The CDR3 covers 15 residues. The chain's CDR3 is CASSLGQGRNQPQHF. The CDR3 DNA reads TGTGCCAGTAGTCTGGGACAGGGAAGGAATCAGCCCCAGCATTTT.

This clone occurred a few times. This rearrangement joins TRBV7-8 to TRBJ2-7; TRBD1 aligns across 10 bases. The CDR3 is 15 amino acids. V lost 5 bases, J lost 3 bases, and 7 bases stayed unmatched. The germline CDR1 and CDR2 sequences are SGHVS and FQNEAQ. The CDR3, as DNA: TGTGCCAGCAGCCCACCGGGACAGGGGATCTACGAGCAGTACTTC. Amino acids: CASSPPGQGIYEQYF. The variable domain in full, completed from reference TRBV7-8 and TRBJ2-7, reads GAGVSQSPRYKVAKRGQDVALRCDPISGHVSLFWYQQALGQGPEFLTYFQNEAQLDKSGLPSDRFFAERPEGSVSTLKIQRTQQEDSAVYLCASSPPGQGIYEQYFGPGTRLTVT.

The chain joins TRBV6-1 to TRBJ2-7, with D maybe TRBD1 (5 bases). There are 15 residues in the CDR3. V lost 6 bases and J 3 bases, leaving 18 bases between the germline ends. The germline CDR1 and CDR2 sequences are MNHNS and SASEGT. CDR3 coding DNA: TGTGCCAGCAGGGATGGGGCCCTTGGGTTCTACGAGCAGTACTTC. Residues: CASRDGALGFYEQYF.

This clone was seen a handful of times. The CDR3 spells CASSSARGYEQYF. For the CDR3, the DNA is TGTGCCAGCAGCTCCGCCCGCGGATACGAGCAGTACTTC. This chain links TRBV11-3 with TRBJ2-7; D remains ambiguous. The V end lost 4 bases, the J end lost 4 bases, and 11 bases lay between the germline ends. CDR1 and CDR2 from the germline V gene are SGHNT and YENEEA. CDR3 size: 13 residues.

The chain employs TRBV11-3 and TRBJ1-3, with TRBD1 matching over 9 bases. The length of the CDR3 is 16 residues. V was pared by 5 bases and J by 1 base, with 6 bases of the junction left unmatched. Per germline, CDR1 SGHNT and CDR2 YENEEA. DNA of the CDR3: TGTGCCAGCAGCAAGGGACAGGGATCGTCTGGAAACACCATATATTTT. This translates into CASSKGQGSSGNTIYF.

As DNA, the CDR3 is TGCGCCAGCAGCTTGGATTTGGCGGCGGCAGATACGCAGTATTTT. Amino acids: CASSLDLAAADTQYF. J is TRBJ2-3 and V is TRBV5-1; D remains unclear. The CDR3 has 15 residues. V shed 0 bases and J shed 4 bases, with 12 bases lying between them. Germline-derived CDR1 and CDR2 are SGHRS and YFSETQ.

This chain joins TRBV18 and TRBJ2-1; TRBD1 aligns across 12 bases. The trim removed 4 bases at V and 8 bases at J, leaving 6 bases unmatched. This CDR3 has 15 residues. Germline-derived CDR1 and CDR2 are KGHSH and LQKENI. The CDR3 bases are TGTGCCAGCTCACAGGCGGGACAGGGGGCCTATGAGCAGTTCTTC. It yields the protein CASSQAGQGAYEQFF. Using reference TRBV18 and TRBJ2-1 for the parts outside the CDR3, the full variable domain is NAGVMQNPRHLVRRRGQEARLRCSPMKGHSHVYWYRQLPEEGLKFMVYLQKENIIDESGMPKERFSAEFPKEGPSILRIQQVVRGDSAAYFCASSQAGQGAYEQFFGPGTRLTVL.

The chain is built from TRBV19 and TRBJ2-7, with 7 bases identical to TRBD1. With V trimmed by 4 bases and J by 3 bases, 12 bases remained unmatched. Germline V gene lookup returns CDR1 LNHDA and CDR2 SQIVND (reference sequence). This CDR3 spans 16 amino acids. DNA of the CDR3: TGTGCCAGTAGTAGGAAGACCGGGACAGACGACTACGAGCAGTACTTC. It specifies CASSRKTGTDDYEQYF.

The sample holds one count of this clone. The chain's CDR3 is CASSGAGGPYEQYF. Here the CDR3 DNA reads TGTGCCAGTAGTGGGGCGGGGGGGCCTTACGAGCAGTACTTC. V and J are TRBV19 and TRBJ2-7; TRBD2 aligns across 9 bases. The CDR3 consists of 14 residues. Losses at the gene ends were 5 bases for V and 4 bases for J; bases not matched to a gene: 6. In germline, CDR1 is LNHDA, CDR2 SQIVND (reference sequence).

The V call is TRBV19, the J call TRBJ2-3, with 16 bases aligning to TRBD2. Germline V gives CDR1 LNHDA, CDR2 SQIVND (reference sequence). The length of the CDR3 is 17 residues. V lost 5 bases, J lost 4 bases, and 6 bases stayed unmatched. The CDR3 DNA reads as TGTGCCAGTAGTCATGGGACTAGCGGGAGGGCCGCAGATACGCAGTATTTT. Its protein product is CASSHGTSGRAADTQYF.

The chain is built from TRBV5-1 and TRBJ2-1, with D possibly being TRBD2 (6 bases). This CDR3 spans 16 amino acids. V shed 1 base and J shed 5 bases, with 16 bases lying between them. In germline, CDR1 is SGHRS, CDR2 YFSETQ. Here the CDR3 DNA reads TGCGCCAGCAGCTTGTATTTAGCGGCCGGCGACAATGAGCAGTTCTTC. It is translated as CASSLYLAAGDNEQFF.

The V gene is TRBV7-9, the J gene TRBJ2-5; D perhaps matches TRBD2 (6 bases). The length of the CDR3 is 14 residues. Trimming took off 3 bases at V and 5 bases at J, with 13 bases between the two ends. The germline V gene encodes CDR1 SEHNR and CDR2 FQNEAQ (reference sequence). The CDR3 coding sequence is TGTGCCAGCAGCTTCGGGGGAGGTCAGGAGACCCAGTACTTC. This sequence encodes CASSFGGGQETQYF.

This clone turned up a few times. The V gene is TRBV19, the J gene TRBJ2-5; possibly TRBD2 for D (7 bases). The germline V and J ends were trimmed by 4 bases and 5 bases, with 17 bases remaining between them. Per the germline V gene, CDR1 is LNHDA and CDR2 is SQIVND (reference sequence). The CDR3 runs to 15 residues. DNA for the CDR3: TGTGCCAGTAGTACCGCCAGAGGGGGGGGCGAGACCCAGTACTTC. It encodes CASSTARGGGETQYF.

V usage is TRBV5-1 and J usage is TRBJ1-2, with D perhaps TRBD1 (5 bases). This CDR3 has 15 amino acids. With 1 base removed from V and 2 bases from J, the gap between germline ends came to 12 bases. CDR1 and CDR2 (germline): SGHRS, YFSETQ. The CDR3 protein is CASSLKGLRNYGYTF. The DNA of the CDR3 is TGCGCCAGCAGCTTGAAGGGGCTGAGGAACTATGGCTACACCTTC.

This chain joins TRBV28 and TRBJ2-7; perhaps TRBD2 as D (6 bases). The germline gives CDR1 MDHEN, CDR2 SYDVKM. Between the trimmed V and J ends, which lost 4 bases and 0 bases, there was a span of 19 bases. There are 17 residues in the CDR3. CDR3 residues: CASSSSPGRRDSYEQYF. The CDR3 DNA is TGTGCCAGCAGTTCCTCCCCTGGGCGGAGGGACTCCTACGAGCAGTACTTC.

This clone was found once. The chain is built from TRBV6-1 and TRBJ2-7, with 11 bases identical to TRBD2. This CDR3 is 14 amino acids long. Germline V gene sequence: CDR1 MNHNS, CDR2 SASEGT. With 5 bases clipped from V and 4 bases from J, the junction kept 4 bases outside the gene matches. This CDR3 is CASSRLAGMYEQYF. The CDR3 region has the DNA TGTGCCAGCAGTCGACTAGCGGGGATGTACGAGCAGTACTTC.